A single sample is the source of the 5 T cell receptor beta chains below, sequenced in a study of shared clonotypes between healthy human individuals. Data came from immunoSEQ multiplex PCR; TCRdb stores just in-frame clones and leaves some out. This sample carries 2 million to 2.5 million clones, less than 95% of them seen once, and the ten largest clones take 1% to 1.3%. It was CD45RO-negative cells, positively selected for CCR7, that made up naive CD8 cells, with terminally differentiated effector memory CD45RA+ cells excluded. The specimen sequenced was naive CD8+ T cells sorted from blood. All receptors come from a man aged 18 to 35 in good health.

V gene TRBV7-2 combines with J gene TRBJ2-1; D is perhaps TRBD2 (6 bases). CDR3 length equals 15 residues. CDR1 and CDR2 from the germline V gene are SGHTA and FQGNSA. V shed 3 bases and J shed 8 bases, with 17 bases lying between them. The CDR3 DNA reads TGTGCCAGCAGCTTTAGGGAGCTTGGGAGGTATGAGCAGTTCTTC. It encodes CASSFRELGRYEQFF.

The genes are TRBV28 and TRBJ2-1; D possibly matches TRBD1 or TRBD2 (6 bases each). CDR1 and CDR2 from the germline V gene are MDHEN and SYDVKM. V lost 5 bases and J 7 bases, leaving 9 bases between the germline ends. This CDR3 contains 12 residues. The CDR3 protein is CASSGGGNEQFF. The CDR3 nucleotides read TGTGCCAGCAGTGGAGGGGGGAATGAGCAGTTCTTC.

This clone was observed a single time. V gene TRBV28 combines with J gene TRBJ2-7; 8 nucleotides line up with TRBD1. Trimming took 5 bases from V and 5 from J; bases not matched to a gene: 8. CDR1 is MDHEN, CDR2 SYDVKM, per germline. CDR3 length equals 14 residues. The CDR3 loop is CASSVSQGAHEQYF. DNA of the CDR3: TGTGCCAGCAGTGTAAGCCAGGGGGCACACGAGCAGTACTTC. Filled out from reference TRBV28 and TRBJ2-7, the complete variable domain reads DVKVTQSSRYLVKRTGEKVFLECVQDMDHENMFWYRQDPGLGLRLIYFSYDVKMKEKGDIPEGYSVSREKKERFSLILESASTNQTSMYLCASSVSQGAHEQYFGPGTRLTVT.

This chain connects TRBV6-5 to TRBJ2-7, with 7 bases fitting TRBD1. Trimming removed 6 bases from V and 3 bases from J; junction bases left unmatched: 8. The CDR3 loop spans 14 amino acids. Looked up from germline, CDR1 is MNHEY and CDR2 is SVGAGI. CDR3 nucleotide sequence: TGTGCCAGCAGCTCGACAGGGCAGTTCTACGAGCAGTACTTC. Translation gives CASSSTGQFYEQYF.

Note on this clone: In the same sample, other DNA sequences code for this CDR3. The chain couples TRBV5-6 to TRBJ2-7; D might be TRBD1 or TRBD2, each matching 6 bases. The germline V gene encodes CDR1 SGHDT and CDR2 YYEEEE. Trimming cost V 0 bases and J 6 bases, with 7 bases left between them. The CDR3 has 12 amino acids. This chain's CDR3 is CASSLEGGEQYF. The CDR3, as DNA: TGTGCCAGCAGCTTGGAGGGGGGCGAGCAGTACTTC.